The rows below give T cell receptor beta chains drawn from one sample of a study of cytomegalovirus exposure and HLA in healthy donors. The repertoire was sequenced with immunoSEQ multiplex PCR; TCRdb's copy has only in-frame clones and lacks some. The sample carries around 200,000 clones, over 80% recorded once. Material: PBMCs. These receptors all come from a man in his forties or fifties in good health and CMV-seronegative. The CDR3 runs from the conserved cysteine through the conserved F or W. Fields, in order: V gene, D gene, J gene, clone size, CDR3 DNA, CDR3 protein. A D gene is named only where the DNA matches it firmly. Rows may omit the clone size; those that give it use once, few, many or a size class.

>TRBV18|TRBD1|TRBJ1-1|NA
TGTGCCAGCTCACCAACGGGACAGCCCATGAACACTGAAGCTTTCTTT
CASSPTGQPMNTEAFF
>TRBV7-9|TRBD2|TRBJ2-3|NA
TGTGCCAGCAGCTTACAAATAGCGGGGGGGCATAGGGCAGATACGCAGTATTTT
CASSLQIAGGHRADTQYF
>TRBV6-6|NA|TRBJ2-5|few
TGTGCCAGCAGCCGGGACAATAGTTGGGAGACCCAGTACTTC
CASSRDNSWETQYF
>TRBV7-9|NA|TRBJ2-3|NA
TGTTCCAGCAGCTCCGGGTATGTGACGGGAGATACGCAGTATTTT
CSSSSGYVTGDTQYF
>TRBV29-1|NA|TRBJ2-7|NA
TGCAGCGTTGTGGACAGTTACGAGCAGTACTTC
CSVVDSYEQYF
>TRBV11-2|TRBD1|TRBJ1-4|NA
TGTGCCAGCAGGAGGCTGGGGACAGGGATGGAAAAACTGTTTTTT
CASRRLGTGMEKLFF
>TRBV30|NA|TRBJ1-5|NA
TGTGCCTGGAGTGTACGAGGGAATCAGCCCCAGCATTTT
CAWSVRGNQPQHF
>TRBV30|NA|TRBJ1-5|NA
TGTGCCTGGAGTCCAACGTCCGGGGATTTCAATCAGCCCCAGCATTTT
CAWSPTSGDFNQPQHF
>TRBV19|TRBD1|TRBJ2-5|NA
TGTGCCAGTAGTATGAGACAGGGTTGGGAGCAAGAGACCCAGTACTTC
CASSMRQGWEQETQYF
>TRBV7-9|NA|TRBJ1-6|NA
TGTGCCAGCAGCTTAGGGCAGGGAGGCTATAATTCACCCCTCCACTTT
CASSLGQGGYNSPLHF
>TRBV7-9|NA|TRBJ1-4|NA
TGTGCCAGCGGGGTGGGGGGAATTAATGAAAAACTGTTTTTT
CASGVGGINEKLFF
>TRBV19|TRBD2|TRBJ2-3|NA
TGTGCCAGTAGTTCCCGGGGGGATTTCACAGATACGCAGTATTTT
CASSSRGDFTDTQYF
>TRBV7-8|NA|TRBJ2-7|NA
TGTGCCAGCAGCTTAAGACAACTCTACGAGCAGTACTTC
CASSLRQLYEQYF
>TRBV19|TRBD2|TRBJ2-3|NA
TGTGCCAGTAGTATGGATAGCGGGAACACAGATACGCAGTATTTT
CASSMDSGNTDTQYF
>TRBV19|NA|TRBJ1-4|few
TGTGCCAGTAGACCGACAGATACAACTAATGAAAAACTGTTTTTT
CASRPTDTTNEKLFF
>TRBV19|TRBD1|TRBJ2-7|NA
TGTGCCAGTAGTATAGGGACAGGGGCCTACGAGCAGTACTTC
CASSIGTGAYEQYF
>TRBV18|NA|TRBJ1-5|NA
TGTGCCAGCTCACGGGGAGCCGGCAATCAGCCCCAGCATTTT
CASSRGAGNQPQHF
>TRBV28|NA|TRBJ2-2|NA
TGTGCCAGCAGTTCCGGACAGACCGGGGAGCTGTTTTTT
CASSSGQTGELFF
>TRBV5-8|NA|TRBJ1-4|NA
TGTGCCAGCAGCTTGGCCCAGCCTGCCAGGGAAAAACTGTTTTTT
CASSLAQPAREKLFF
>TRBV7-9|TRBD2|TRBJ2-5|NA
TGTGCCAGCAGCTTAGGGTCCGGCAGCGGGGTAGGTGAGACCCAGTACTTC
CASSLGSGSGVGETQYF
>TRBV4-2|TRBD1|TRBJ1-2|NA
TGTGCCAGCAGCCCTTCCGGGACAGCCTACTATGGCTACACCTTC
CASSPSGTAYYGYTF
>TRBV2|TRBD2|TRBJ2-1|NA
TGTGCCAGCAGTTGGCTAGCGGCCTCTAAAAGGGAGCAGTTCTTC
CASSWLAASKREQFF
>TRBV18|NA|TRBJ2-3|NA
TGTGCCAGCTCACCATCGGGGGTTCGTACAGATACGCAGTATTTT
CASSPSGVRTDTQYF
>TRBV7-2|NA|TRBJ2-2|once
TGTGCCAGCAGCTTTGGCAGAACAACCGGGGAGCTGTTTTTT
CASSFGRTTGELFF
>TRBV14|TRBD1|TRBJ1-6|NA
TGTGCCAGCAGCCGGCCAGGACAGGGTGTGGGTTCACCCCTCCACTTT
CASSRPGQGVGSPLHF
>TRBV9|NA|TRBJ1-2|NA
TGTGCCAGCAGCGTAGTCCAGGCGGGCCATGGCTACACCTTC
CASSVVQAGHGYTF
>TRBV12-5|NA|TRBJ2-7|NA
TGTGCTAGTGGTTTGGTACTTCGGCGGGGCGCCTACGAGCAGTACTTC
CASGLVLRRGAYEQYF
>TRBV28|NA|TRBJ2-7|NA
TGTGCCAGCAGTGCGATCGACGGACGGGACTACGAGCAGTACTTC
CASSAIDGRDYEQYF
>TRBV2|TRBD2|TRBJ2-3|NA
TGTGCCAGCAGAGGCGGGAGGGGCACAGATACGCAGTATTTT
CASRGGRGTDTQYF
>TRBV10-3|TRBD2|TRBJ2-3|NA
TGTGCCATACTAGCGGGAGGCACAGATACGCAGTATTTT
CAILAGGTDTQYF